The 11 T cell receptor beta chains in this list originate from one sample, sequenced in a study of OX40 agonist ivuxolimab in advanced cancers. Sequenced by immunoSEQ multiplex PCR; TCRdb stores in-frame clones only, minus some. The data hold about 92,000 clones, with 84% observed a single time. The sample in question was CD4+ or CD8+ T cells sorted from blood, obtained in a trial of the OX40 agonist ivuxolimab. Receptors originate from an adult with an advanced solid tumor such as melanoma, head and neck, liver or kidney cancer.

The V gene is TRBV5-1, the J gene TRBJ2-3, with D maybe TRBD2 (5 bases). Germline V CDR1 and CDR2: SGHRS, YFSETQ. The length of the CDR3 is 15 residues. Trimming took 6 bases from V and 0 from J, leaving 14 bases between them. CDR3: CASTLASTSTDTQYF. DNA of the CDR3: TGCGCCAGCACCCTTGCTAGCACTAGCACAGATACGCAGTATTTT.

As DNA, the CDR3 is TGCGCCAGCAGCCAAGTGATCGGGGGAGATACGCAGTATTTT. Translating gives CASSQVIGGDTQYF. The rearrangement uses TRBV4-1 and TRBJ2-3; a weak D match, TRBD2 (6 bases). The V and J ends lost 1 base and 5 bases respectively, with 10 bases between them. From germline, CDR1 is MGHRA and CDR2 YSYEKL. The CDR3 is 14 residues long.

This chain joins TRBV25-1 and TRBJ1-6; 7 bases align to TRBD1. Germline V gene sequence: CDR1 MGHDK, CDR2 SYGVNS. V shed 4 bases, J shed 4 bases, and the junction held 4 bases outside the gene matches. The CDR3 contains 15 residues. The CDR3: CASSGQGNYNSPLHF. The CDR3 nucleotides are TGTGCCAGCAGTGGACAGGGAAATTATAATTCACCCCTCCACTTT.

V and J are TRBV7-9 and TRBJ2-1; TRBD2 matches 10 bases. The junction had 11 bases not matched to a gene; V was cut back by 2 bases and J by 7 bases. The CDR3 has 17 amino acids. Germline lookup yields CDR1 SEHNR and CDR2 FQNEAQ (reference sequence). Written as DNA, the CDR3 is TGTGCCAGCAGCTTAAGTCAGGCTAGCGGGAGTAGGAATGAGCAGTTCTTC. This gives the protein CASSLSQASGSRNEQFF.

The J gene is TRBJ1-4, the V gene TRBV20-1; D remains unclear. The CDR3 spans 10 residues. V lost 2 bases, J lost 8 bases, and 3 bases lay in between. Germline values: CDR1 DFQATT, CDR2 SNEGSKA (reference sequence). In DNA form, the CDR3 reads TGCAGTGCTAGAAAAGAAAAACTGTTTTTT. This codes for CSARKEKLFF.

The chain has TRBV6-6 and TRBJ1-6; D is possibly TRBD1 (5 bases). The germline CDR1 and CDR2 sequences are MNHNY and SVGAGI (reference sequence). Between the trimmed V and J ends, which lost 9 bases and 5 bases, there was a span of 11 bases. The CDR3 is made up of 13 amino acids. The CDR3: CASGQGNNSPLHF. CDR3 DNA: TGTGCCAGTGGGCAGGGCAATAATTCACCCCTCCACTTT.

J is TRBJ2-1 and V is TRBV5-1; TRBD2 aligns across 9 bases. Germline CDR1 and CDR2: SGHRS and YFSETQ. The CDR3 runs 14 residues. The V segment lost 4 bases and the J segment 6 bases; nucleotides outside the gene matches: 5. The DNA of the CDR3 is TGCGCCAGCAGCCCGCGGGAGGGCCGCAATGAGCAGTTCTTC. Translation: CASSPREGRNEQFF.

This chain links TRBV7-2 with TRBJ2-3, with TRBD2 identical over 7 bases. This CDR3 has 14 amino acids. Trimming cost V 1 base and J 7 bases; bases outside gene matches: 5. Per the germline V gene, CDR1 is SGHTA and CDR2 is FQGNSA. The CDR3, as DNA: TGTGCCAGCAGCTTAGAGGCGGGGACTAATACGCAGTATTTT. This encodes CASSLEAGTNTQYF.

The genes are TRBV7-2 and TRBJ2-7; tentatively, D is TRBD2 (5 bases). Germline CDR1 is SGHTA and CDR2 is FQGNSA. This CDR3 region has 18 residues. V lost 4 bases and J lost 3, with 25 bases in between. The CDR3 is CASSWPRLGGGTLYEQYF. The DNA of the CDR3 is TGTGCCAGCAGCTGGCCCAGGTTAGGCGGAGGAACCCTCTACGAGCAGTACTTC.

J is TRBJ2-3 and V is TRBV11-2, with 8 bases that match TRBD2. With V trimmed by 5 bases and J by 3 bases, 19 bases remained unmatched. Germline CDR1 SGHAT, CDR2 FQNNGV. This CDR3 is 19 amino acids long. The CDR3: CASSPEGGIEGLGTDTQYF. The CDR3 nucleotides read TGTGCCAGCAGCCCTGAGGGAGGGATCGAGGGACTAGGGACAGATACGCAGTATTTT.

The J gene is TRBJ2-1, the V gene TRBV30; perhaps TRBD1 as D (5 bases). The CDR3 has 15 residues. V gave up 0 bases and J gave up 5 bases, with 14 bases separating them. Germline V lookup: CDR1 GTSNPN, CDR2 SVGIG (reference sequence). The CDR3 DNA sequence: TGTGCCTGGAGTGTACAAGGGGCCCCACACAATGAGCAGTTCTTC. It is translated as CAWSVQGAPHNEQFF.